Shown below are 32 T cell receptor beta chains from a single sample sequenced in a study of tumor and adjacent non-tumor tissue in lung cancer. The library came from three nested PCR rounds adapted from ARM-PCR protocols. TCRdb re-called the multiplex PCR reads with MiXCR, one entry per CDR3 protein. This sample has 90,000 to 120,000 distinct CDR3 sequences, with approximately 65% found just once. The template was RNA from unsorted bulk tissue. The normal lung tissue was taken more than 3 cm from the tumor edge. Sample: distant non-tumor lung tissue. These receptors were obtained from a man aged 25-40 years with non-small cell lung cancer.

A remark on this clonotype: Germline and junction disagree at one end, which may indicate a read error. The J gene is TRBJ2-4, the V gene TRBV30; D unresolved. Germline CDR1 GTSNPN, CDR2 SVGIG (reference sequence). The CDR3 loop spans 13 amino acids. As DNA, the CDR3 is TGTGTCTGGAGTCTCCAAGGACAAAACATTCAGTACTTC. As protein: CVWSLQGQNIQYF.

With respect to this clonotype: A much larger clone differs by one base, so this may be a read error. The CDR3 protein is CASSLDSHWTGPSFEVPTDTQYF. The CDR3 nucleotides are TGTGCCAGCAGCTTAGATTCCCACTGGACAGGGCCTAGCTTCGAGGTTCCCACAGATACGCAGTATTTT. This sequence joins TRBV11-3 and TRBJ2-3, with TRBD1 matching over 8 bases. CDR3 length: 23 amino acids. Germline V gene lookup returns CDR1 SGHNT and CDR2 YENEEA. Losses at the gene ends were 0 bases for V and 2 bases for J; bases not matched to a gene: 25.

About this clonotype itself: One end of the junction is discordant with germline, which a read error may explain. J is TRBJ2-2 and V is TRBV12-3 or TRBV12-4, with D perhaps TRBD1 (5 bases). The CDR3 consists of 15 residues. The CDR3 reads CASSRNWGVPRELFF. In nucleotides, the CDR3 is TGTGCTAGCAGTCGTAATTGGGGCGTTCCCAGGGAGCTGTTTTTT.

Points on this clonotype: A read error may be the cause here, since a much bigger clone is one base away. The chain employs TRBV5-6 and TRBJ2-3; 8 nucleotides agree with TRBD1. There are 15 residues in the CDR3. The trim removed 8 bases at V and 0 bases at J, leaving 8 bases unmatched. Germline V gene sequence: CDR1 SGHDT, CDR2 YYEEEE. In DNA form, the CDR3 reads TGTGCCAGGAGCCCGGACAGGGTTAGCACAGATACGCAGTATTTT. This gives the protein CARSPDRVSTDTQYF.

In its sample, this clonotype ranks as medium-sized. This rearrangement joins TRBV4-3 to TRBJ2-6; D unresolved. This CDR3 region has 16 residues. The V and J ends lost 0 bases and 0 bases respectively, with 6 bases between them. Germline CDR1 reads LGHNA; CDR2 reads YSLEER. As DNA, the CDR3 is TGCGCCAGCAGCCAAGAGTCTAGCTCTGGGGCCAACGTCCTGACTTTC. Encoded protein: CASSQESSSGANVLTF.

The V gene is TRBV7-8, the J gene TRBJ1-6; D is undetermined. Trimming shortened V by 5 bases and J by 2 bases, and 10 bases separated the two germline ends. The CDR3 runs 15 residues. Germline CDR1 is SGHVS and CDR2 is FQNEAQ. The CDR3 region is CASSDSGTYNSPLHF. CDR3 DNA sequence: TGTGCCAGCAGCGACTCCGGGACCTATAATTCACCCCTCCACTTT. The whole variable domain, remainder taken from reference TRBV7-8 and TRBJ1-6, is GAGVSQSPRYKVAKRGQDVALRCDPISGHVSLFWYQQALGQGPEFLTYFQNEAQLDKSGLPSDRFFAERPEGSVSTLKIQRTQQEDSAVYLCASSDSGTYNSPLHFGNGTRLTVT.

This clonotype was found many times. The chain uses TRBV4-1 and TRBJ1-5, with 7 bases identical to TRBD1. Trimming at V came to 0 bases and at J to 2 bases, leaving 1 base not matched to a gene. The CDR3 covers 15 residues. Germline V gene sequence: CDR1 MGHRA, CDR2 YSYEKL. The DNA of the CDR3 is TGCGCCAGCAGCCAAGATGGGACAGGCAATCAGCCCCAGCATTTT. It translates to CASSQDGTGNQPQHF.

This clonotype was seen ten or more times. The chain employs TRBV28 and TRBJ2-3, with D possibly matching TRBD2 (5 bases). The V and J ends lost 2 bases and 0 bases respectively, with 9 bases between them. The CDR3 runs 15 residues. Germline-derived CDR1 and CDR2 are MDHEN and SYDVKM. The CDR3 DNA reads TGTGCCAGCAGTTTAAGGAGGAGGAGCACAGATACGCAGTATTTT. Its translation is CASSLRRRSTDTQYF.

Concerning this clonotype itself: A junction end diverges from the germline sequence, so it may reflect a read error. The chain links TRBV29-1 to TRBJ1-2; TRBD1 is a possible D gene (5 bases). The CDR3 has 13 amino acids. Per the germline V gene, CDR1 is SQVTM and CDR2 is ANQGSEA. For the CDR3, the DNA is TGCAGCGTTGAAGGGCCCACGGGGGATGGCTACACCTTT. It codes for CSVEGPTGDGYTF.

For this clonotype: The CDR3 ends on some other residue instead of the conserved phenylalanine or tryptophan, so this is likely a read error. V usage is TRBV11-2 and J usage is TRBJ2-1; 10 nucleotides agree with TRBD2. This CDR3 spans 17 amino acids. Germline V CDR1 and CDR2: SGHAT, FQNNGV. CDR3 residues: CTSSPSSGRKSYNEQFL. CDR3 bases: TGTACCAGCAGTCCCTCTAGCGGGAGAAAATCCTACAATGAGCAGTTCTTA.

Note on this clonotype: Because the CDR3's place on the DNA is in doubt, the DNA is left out and the CDR3 is given as listed by TCRdb. V is TRBV28 and J is TRBJ2-2; TRBD2 is taken as the D call from the table, unchecked against the DNA. The V gene's germline CDR1 is MDHEN and CDR2 SYDVKM. The CDR3 adds up to 14 amino acids, both ends counted. CDR3 loop: CASTVASGTGEMFF.

The V call is TRBV11-3, the J call TRBJ2-5; 11 positions agree with TRBD2. V shed 6 bases, J shed 9 bases, and the junction held 12 bases outside the gene matches. This CDR3 region has 15 residues. Per the germline V gene, CDR1 is SGHNT and CDR2 is YENEEA. Written as DNA, the CDR3 is TGTGCCAGCAGTCCTGTACTAGCGGGAGCGGAGGCCCAGTACTTC. This sequence encodes CASSPVLAGAEAQYF.

This clonotype occurred a few times. The V call is TRBV24-1, the J call TRBJ1-2; possibly TRBD1 for D (6 bases). The CDR3 is made up of 14 amino acids. CDR1 is KGHDR, CDR2 SFDVKD, per germline. V lost 3 bases and J 10 bases, leaving 17 bases between the germline ends. Here the CDR3 reads CATSDATGTDDYTF. The CDR3 DNA reads as TGTGCCACCAGTGATGCTACAGGGACCGACGACTACACCTTC.

Here the CDR3 DNA reads TGCAGTGCCGGGACCAGCGGGGAGCTAAGCTCCTACGAGCAGTACTTC. Protein product: CSAGTSGELSSYEQYF. The chain employs TRBV20-1 and TRBJ2-7; 7 bases line up with TRBD2. V shed 6 bases, J shed 0 bases, and the junction held 14 bases outside the gene matches. The CDR3 is 16 amino acids. Germline CDR1 is DFQATT and CDR2 is SNEGSKA (reference sequence).

Of note for this clonotype: Here the CDR3 omits its conserved ending phenylalanine or tryptophan, so a read error is the likely source. For the CDR3, the DNA is TGCAGTGCGAAGTACAATGAGCAGTTCCTC. Translated, it gives CSAKYNEQFL. This chain connects TRBV20-1 to TRBJ2-1; D call uncertain. The CDR3 contains 10 residues. The V gene lost 6 bases and the J gene lost 4 bases, with 4 bases spanning the gap. Germline assignment: CDR1 DFQATT and CDR2 SNEGSKA (reference sequence).

With regard to this clonotype: The junction shows a germline mismatch at one end, possibly a read error. The gene calls are TRBV11-2 and TRBJ2-7; D might be TRBD1 (6 bases). The germline V gene encodes CDR1 SGHAT and CDR2 FQNNGV. The CDR3 spans 14 residues. The CDR3 DNA follows: TGTGCCAGCGGCTTAGGGGGTGCGGTTTCCGAGCAGTACTTC. It specifies CASGLGGAVSEQYF.

With respect to this clonotype: Its ends do not fully match the called genes, so a read error is possible. V gene TRBV7-9 combines with J gene TRBJ2-5; perhaps TRBD2 as D (5 bases). The CDR3 has 16 residues. Germline CDR1 SEHNR, CDR2 FQNEAQ (reference sequence). CDR3 residues: CASRHGPTALGETHYF. The DNA for the CDR3 is TGTGCCAGCAGACACGGACCGACCGCCCTGGGAGAGACCCACTACTTC.

In this sample, this clonotype turned up a few times. Since a much larger clone is just one base distant, this may be a read error. The genes are TRBV12-3 or TRBV12-4 and TRBJ2-3; 9 bases fit TRBD2. Trimming at V came to 6 bases and at J to 4 bases, leaving 5 bases not matched to a gene. The CDR3 has 14 residues. CDR3 sequence reads: CASRRGGGSDTQYF. In DNA, the CDR3 is TGTGCCAGCAGGCGGGGGGGAGGTTCAGATACGCAGTATTTT.

The V and J genes are TRBV6-4 and TRBJ2-3, with D possibly being TRBD2 (5 bases). V lost 3 bases to trimming and J lost 3 bases, with 10 bases between them. The CDR3 is 14 amino acids. The germline CDR1 and CDR2 sequences are MRHNA and SNTAGT. CDR3: CASSEVGETDTQYF. CDR3 nucleotides: TGTGCCAGCAGTGAAGTGGGAGAGACAGATACGCAGTATTTT.

Comments on this clonotype: One end of the junction is discordant with germline, which a read error may explain. This sequence joins TRBV5-6 and TRBJ2-7; 7 nucleotides line up with TRBD2. Germline V gene sequence: CDR1 SGHDT, CDR2 YYEEEE. The CDR3 sequence is 18 residues long. The CDR3 nucleotides read TGTGCCAGCAGCTTGCTATGGCTAGCCACAGCGGGAAACTACGAGCAGTATTTC. It translates to CASSLLWLATAGNYEQYF.

V usage is TRBV11-2 and J usage is TRBJ2-7; a weak D match, TRBD2 (5 bases). CDR1 and CDR2 from the germline V gene are SGHAT and FQNNGV. This CDR3 comprises 15 residues. CDR3 sequence reads: CTTSRDYGSSYEQYF. The DNA for the CDR3 is TGTACCACCAGTAGGGATTATGGGAGCAGCTACGAGCAGTACTTC.

The V call is TRBV20-1, the J call TRBJ2-1; 7 nucleotides agree with TRBD1. Germline V gives CDR1 DFQATT, CDR2 SNEGSKA (reference sequence). This CDR3 comprises 14 residues. With 6 bases clipped from V and 2 bases from J, the junction kept 7 bases outside the gene matches. The CDR3 DNA reads TGCAGTGCCAAGAGACAGGGCACCTACAATGAGCAGTTCTTC. Its protein product is CSAKRQGTYNEQFF.

In the case of this clonotype: The CDR3 carries no conserved terminal phenylalanine or tryptophan, so it likely arises from a read error. The chain employs TRBV11-2 and TRBJ2-2; weak D call: TRBD2 (6 bases). CDR1 and CDR2 from the germline V gene are SGHAT and FQNNGV. V was cut by 5 bases and J by 13 bases, with 20 bases left in between. This CDR3 is 14 amino acids long. CDR3 DNA: TGTGCCAGCAGCCGAGACGGCCGGTGGGGAGGGCTGTTTCTT. Translation gives CASSRDGRWGGLFL.

This clonotype has a handful of counts. Since a much larger clone is just one base distant, this may be a read error. The chain couples TRBV6-1 to TRBJ2-7; D uncertain. CDR3 length equals 16 residues. Germline CDR1 reads MNHNS; CDR2 reads SASEGT. The CDR3 DNA reads as TGTACCAGCAGTGGCTTCCTTGCTAACCGAATCTACGAGCAGTACTTC. Residues: CTSSGFLANRIYEQYF.

Remarks on this clonotype: A much larger clone is a single base away; this may be a read error. The genes are TRBV24-1 and TRBJ2-1; 8 bases align to TRBD1. This CDR3 spans 14 amino acids. Germline V lookup: CDR1 KGHDR, CDR2 SFDVKD. The CDR3 is CATSDPGQANEEFF. The CDR3 DNA follows: TGTGCCACCAGTGATCCGGGACAGGCCAATGAGGAGTTCTTC.

This clonotype came up many times. The CDR3 DNA follows: TGTGCCAGCAGCCGTTTACAAGGGATAGGGGGCTACACCTTC. Protein product: CASSRLQGIGGYTF. V usage is TRBV12-3 or TRBV12-4 and J usage is TRBJ1-2; no firm D call. CDR3 length: 14 residues. Trimming took 6 bases from V and 8 from J, leaving 19 bases between them.

This clonotype was counted once. The gene calls are TRBV4-1 and TRBJ1-1, with 7 positions matching TRBD1. This CDR3 contains 13 residues. V dropped 1 base and J dropped 8; count of bases not matched to a gene: 4. Germline V CDR1 and CDR2: MGHRA, YSYEKL. The CDR3 DNA reads TGCGCCAGCAGCCAAGCTCCCAGGGGGGAAGCTTTCTTT. Translated: CASSQAPRGEAFF.

Regarding this clonotype: The junction does not match germline at one end; this may be a read error. The CDR3 DNA sequence: TGCGCCAGCAGCCAAGATAGGTCCGCATGGGGCGCACGTGGCTACATCTTC. It yields the protein CASSQDRSAWGARGYIF. This chain uses TRBV4-1 with TRBJ1-2, with D possibly being TRBD1 (5 bases). Germline CDR1 and CDR2: MGHRA and YSYEKL. CDR3 length: 17 residues.

A remark on this clonotype: A much larger clonotype is one base distant, so this may be a read error. The CDR3 nucleotides are TGTGCCAGCGGCGTAGGGTACAATGAGCAGTTCTTC. Its protein is CASGVGYNEQFF. V and J are TRBV5-4 and TRBJ2-1; D is unresolved. The V gene lost 7 bases and the J gene lost 4 bases, with 9 bases spanning the gap. The germline V gene has CDR1 SGHNT and CDR2 YYREEE (reference sequence). This CDR3 region has 12 residues.

This clonotype occurred many times. The chain is built from TRBV20-1 and TRBJ1-3, with TRBD1 as a possible D gene (6 bases). Per germline, CDR1 DFQATT and CDR2 SNEGSKA (reference sequence). The ends were cut back, 6 bases at V and 4 bases at J, with 16 bases in the middle. There are 14 residues in the CDR3. DNA for the CDR3: TGCAGTGCCCAAACAGGGACTTCAGGAAACACCATATATTTT. Translation: CSAQTGTSGNTIYF.

This clonotype has a count of ten or more. V and J are TRBV18 and TRBJ2-2; no definite D call. Germline CDR1 and CDR2: KGHSH and LQKENI. V was cut by 0 bases and J by 1 base, with 6 bases left in between. CDR3 length: 15 amino acids. CDR3 sequence (DNA): TGTGCCAGCTCACCACCGGCTGGGAACACCGGGGAGCTGTTTTTT. Protein sequence: CASSPPAGNTGELFF. Together with reference TRBV18 and TRBJ2-2, the CDR3 gives the full variable domain: NAGVMQNPRHLVRRRGQEARLRCSPMKGHSHVYWYRQLPEEGLKFMVYLQKENIIDESGMPKERFSAEFPKEGPSILRIQQVVRGDSAAYFCASSPPAGNTGELFFGEGSRLTVL.

In its sample, this clonotype was seen a few times. This may stem from a read error, because a much larger clone lies one nucleotide away. The chain recombines TRBV20-1 with TRBJ1-5, with a weak D call TRBD1 (6 bases). The closer fit of TRBJ2-3 to the DNA end suggests the J call may be wrong. This CDR3 has 14 residues. Per the germline V gene, CDR1 is DFQATT and CDR2 is SNEGSKA (reference sequence). The chain's CDR3 is CSAREQGHLGAQYF. CDR3 DNA: TGCAGTGCTAGAGAACAGGGTCACCTAGGGGCCCAGTATTTT.